The 3 T cell receptor beta chains listed next were all sequenced from one sample in a study of T cells in Graves' hyperthyroidism and ophthalmopathy. The CDR3 regions of TCR beta were amplified from RNA transcripts. RT-PCR in the first round (using the HTBI primer set) targeted the TCR CDR3. One entry per CDR3 protein, called by TCRdb with MiXCR from the multiplex PCR reads. The sample includes about 290,000 distinct CDR3 sequences, over 12% of them seen just once. Sequenced material: blood. The receptors shown here come from a woman between 45 and 60 years old with Graves' hyperthyroidism that later progressed to Graves' ophthalmopathy.

The sample holds many counts of this clonotype. The chain is built from TRBV7-9 and TRBJ2-2; 8 nucleotides agree with TRBD1. J gave up 1 base and V 4 bases, and 11 bases lay outside the gene matches. The CDR3 has 18 residues. The V gene's germline CDR1 is SEHNR and CDR2 FQNEAQ (reference sequence). The DNA for the CDR3 is TGTGCCAGCAGCTCGGGACAGGCGGCAGCGGGGAACACCGGGGAGCTGTTTTTT. It encodes CASSSGQAAAGNTGELFF.

This clonotype was picked up many times. The chain uses TRBV19 and TRBJ1-5, with TRBD1 identical over 8 bases. Per germline, CDR1 LNHDA and CDR2 SQIVND (reference sequence). The CDR3 totals 16 residues. With V trimmed by 7 bases and J by 4 bases, 12 bases remained unmatched. In DNA form, the CDR3 reads TGTGCCAGTAAAGCCTACGGACAGGGAGGAAATCAGCCCCAGCATTTT. Protein: CASKAYGQGGNQPQHF.

The chain carries TRBV29-1 and TRBJ2-3; D call uncertain. Trimming stripped 4 bases from V and 4 bases from J, with 9 bases between. The CDR3 runs to 12 residues. Looked up from germline, CDR1 is SQVTM and CDR2 is ANQGSEA. The CDR3 loop is CSVGQGSDTQYF. In DNA, the CDR3 is TGCAGCGTTGGACAAGGATCAGATACGCAGTATTTT.